This is a list of T cell receptor beta chains from one sample in a study of blood T cells in healthy people across ages. TCRdb reprocessed the 5' RACE reads via MiXCR and lists one record per CDR3 protein. The table includes fewer than 2,000,000 distinct CDR3 sequences, about two fifths detected once. The sequencing sample was made of blood. These receptor sequences come from a human donor in good health. Each CDR3 is given with its conserved first and last residue. Each record gives: D gene, V gene, CDR3 protein. A D gene is named only where the DNA matches it firmly.

D gene: -; V gene: TRBV24-1; CDR3 protein: CATSDLGNSFTDTQYF
D gene: TRBD1; V gene: TRBV7-9; CDR3 protein: CASRTGTVTNSPLHF
D gene: TRBD1; V gene: TRBV5-5; CDR3 protein: CASSLSVGQGNYEQYF
D gene: TRBD2; V gene: TRBV12-3/TRBV12-4; CDR3 protein: CASSFSGGINEQYF
D gene: TRBD1; V gene: TRBV7-8; CDR3 protein: CASGVTGGMGNTIYF
D gene: -; V gene: TRBV20-1; CDR3 protein: CSARDIPYETQYF
D gene: -; V gene: TRBV20-1; CDR3 protein: CSARDPFPLTDTQYF
D gene: -; V gene: TRBV20-1; CDR3 protein: CSARGAWGLSYEQYF
D gene: TRBD1; V gene: TRBV4-3; CDR3 protein: CASSHGDRPTGELFF
D gene: TRBD2; V gene: TRBV3-1; CDR3 protein: CASSQATSGGASETQYF
D gene: -; V gene: TRBV29-1; CDR3 protein: CSTEVVETQYF
D gene: -; V gene: TRBV5-1; CDR3 protein: CASSLGMGRDETQYF
D gene: -; V gene: TRBV2; CDR3 protein: CASSDRADLRSPLHF
D gene: -; V gene: TRBV29-1; CDR3 protein: CSVVQASTDTQYF
D gene: -; V gene: TRBV20-1; CDR3 protein: CSARRAGDYGYTF
D gene: -; V gene: TRBV9; CDR3 protein: CASSANPFPYGYTF
D gene: TRBD2; V gene: TRBV5-6; CDR3 protein: CASSLDAGGPENEQFF
D gene: -; V gene: TRBV14; CDR3 protein: CASSAVNYGYTF
D gene: -; V gene: TRBV27; CDR3 protein: CASSLSIEALPLGGPTEAFF
D gene: -; V gene: TRBV18; CDR3 protein: CASSPPDDYLHTQYF
D gene: TRBD2; V gene: TRBV9; CDR3 protein: CASSVVGGDEQYF
D gene: -; V gene: TRBV5-1; CDR3 protein: CASSVGTSDLRGYTF
D gene: TRBD1; V gene: TRBV29-1; CDR3 protein: CSFNRDRTTNGAFF
D gene: TRBD1; V gene: TRBV29-1; CDR3 protein: CSVEGQGWADTQYF
D gene: -; V gene: TRBV10-3; CDR3 protein: CVISELAERRYTF
D gene: -; V gene: TRBV10-3; CDR3 protein: CAIRGSYEQYF
D gene: -; V gene: TRBV7-2; CDR3 protein: CASSRDSIQETQYF
D gene: TRBD1; V gene: TRBV10-3; CDR3 protein: CAISDGGQGGETQYF
D gene: -; V gene: TRBV29-1; CDR3 protein: CSVAQGNYETFF
D gene: -; V gene: TRBV10-3; CDR3 protein: CAISADPSGEGTQYF
D gene: -; V gene: TRBV28; CDR3 protein: CASSLGSDGAKNIQYF
D gene: -; V gene: TRBV6-6; CDR3 protein: CASRSDPQETQYF
D gene: -; V gene: TRBV7-2; CDR3 protein: CASSLEGTTCNEQFF
D gene: TRBD2; V gene: TRBV20-1; CDR3 protein: CSAREEAGGSYEQYF
D gene: TRBD1; V gene: TRBV24-1; CDR3 protein: CATSEPGTDSNYGYTF
D gene: -; V gene: TRBV20-1; CDR3 protein: CSATPGSSNQPQHF
D gene: -; V gene: TRBV4-2; CDR3 protein: CASSQERREETQYF
D gene: -; V gene: TRBV20-1; CDR3 protein: CSARDSGTDIQYF
D gene: -; V gene: TRBV20-1; CDR3 protein: CSAPLRQAQSYEQYF
D gene: -; V gene: TRBV4-1; CDR3 protein: CASSQGDAGYGYTF
D gene: TRBD2; V gene: TRBV7-2; CDR3 protein: CASSLVAPAGVGDTQYF
D gene: TRBD1; V gene: TRBV5-1; CDR3 protein: CASSLISGQGAGEQYF
D gene: -; V gene: TRBV25-1; CDR3 protein: CASVLNGPGTEAFF
D gene: -; V gene: TRBV2; CDR3 protein: CASSYRTADYGYTF
D gene: -; V gene: TRBV2; CDR3 protein: CASRPTVGREGGYTF
D gene: -; V gene: TRBV29-1; CDR3 protein: CSVEQTTGETQYF